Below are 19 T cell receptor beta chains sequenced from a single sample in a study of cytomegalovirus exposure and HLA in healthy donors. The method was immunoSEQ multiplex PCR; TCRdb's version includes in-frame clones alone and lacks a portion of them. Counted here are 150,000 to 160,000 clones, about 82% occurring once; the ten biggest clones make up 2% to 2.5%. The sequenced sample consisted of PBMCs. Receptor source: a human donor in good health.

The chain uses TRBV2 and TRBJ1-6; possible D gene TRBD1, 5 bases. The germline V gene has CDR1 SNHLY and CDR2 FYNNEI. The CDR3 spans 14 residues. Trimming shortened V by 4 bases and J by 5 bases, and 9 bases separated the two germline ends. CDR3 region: CASSVPGNNSPLHF. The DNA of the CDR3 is TGTGCCAGCAGTGTTCCAGGGAATAATTCACCCCTCCACTTT.

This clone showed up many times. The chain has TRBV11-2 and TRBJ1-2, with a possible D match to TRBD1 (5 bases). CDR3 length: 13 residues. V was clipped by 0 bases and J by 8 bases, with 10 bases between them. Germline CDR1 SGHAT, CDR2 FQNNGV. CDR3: CASSLDRGRGYTF. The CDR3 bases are TGTGCCAGCAGCTTAGATAGGGGCCGGGGCTACACCTTC.

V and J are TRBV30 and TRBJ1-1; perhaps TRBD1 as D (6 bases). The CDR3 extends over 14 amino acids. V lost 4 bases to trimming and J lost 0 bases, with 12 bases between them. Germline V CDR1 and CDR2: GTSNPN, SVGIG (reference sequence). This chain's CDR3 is CAWIGQKMNTEAFF. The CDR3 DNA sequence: TGTGCCTGGATAGGACAGAAAATGAACACTGAAGCTTTCTTT.

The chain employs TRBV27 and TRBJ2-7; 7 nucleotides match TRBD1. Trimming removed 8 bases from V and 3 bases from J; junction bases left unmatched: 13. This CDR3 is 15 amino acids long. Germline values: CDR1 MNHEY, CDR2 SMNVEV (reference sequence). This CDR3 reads CASGHDGTVLYEQYF. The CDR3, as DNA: TGTGCCAGCGGGCATGACGGGACAGTCCTCTACGAGCAGTACTTC.

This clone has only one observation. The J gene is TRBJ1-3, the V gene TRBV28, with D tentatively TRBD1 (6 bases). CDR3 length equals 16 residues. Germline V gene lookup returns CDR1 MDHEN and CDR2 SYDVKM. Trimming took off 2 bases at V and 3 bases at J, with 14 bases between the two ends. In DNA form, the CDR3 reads TGTGCCAGCAGTTTAACTTATGTAGGGGGTGGAAACACCATATATTTT. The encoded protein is CASSLTYVGGGNTIYF.

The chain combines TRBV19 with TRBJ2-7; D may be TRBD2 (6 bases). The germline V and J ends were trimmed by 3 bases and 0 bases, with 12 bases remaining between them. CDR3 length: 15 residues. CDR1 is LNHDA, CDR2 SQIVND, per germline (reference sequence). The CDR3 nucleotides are TGTGCCAGTAGTATTGATAGCGGAAGCTCCTACGAGCAGTACTTC. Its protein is CASSIDSGSSYEQYF. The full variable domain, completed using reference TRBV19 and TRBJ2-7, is DGGITQSPKYLFRKEGQNVTLSCEQNLNHDAMYWYRQDPGQGLRLIYYSQIVNDFQKGDIAEGYSVSREKKESFPLTVTSAQKNPTAFYLCASSIDSGSSYEQYFGPGTRLTVT.

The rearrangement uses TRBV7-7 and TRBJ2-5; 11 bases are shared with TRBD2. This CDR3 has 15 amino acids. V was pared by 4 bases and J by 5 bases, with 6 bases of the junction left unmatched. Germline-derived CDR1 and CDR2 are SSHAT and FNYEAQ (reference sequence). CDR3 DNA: TGTGCCAGCAGCTCACTAGCGGGAGTCCGGGAGACCCAGTACTTC. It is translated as CASSSLAGVRETQYF.

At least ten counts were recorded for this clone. The CDR3 DNA reads as TGTGCCAGCCAGAGCGGAAACTATGGCTACACCTTC. Translating gives CASQSGNYGYTF. The J gene is TRBJ1-2, the V gene TRBV28; no clear D. The V end lost 8 bases, the J end lost 2 bases, and 9 bases lay between the germline ends. Germline V gene sequence: CDR1 MDHEN, CDR2 SYDVKM. This CDR3 has 12 residues.

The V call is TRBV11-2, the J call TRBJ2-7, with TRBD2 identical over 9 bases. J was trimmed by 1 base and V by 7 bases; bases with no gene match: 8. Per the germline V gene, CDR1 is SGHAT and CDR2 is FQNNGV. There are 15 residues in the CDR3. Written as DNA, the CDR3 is TGTGCCAGCACCCCGAGTAGCGGGGGTTCCTACGAGCAGTACTTC. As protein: CASTPSSGGSYEQYF.

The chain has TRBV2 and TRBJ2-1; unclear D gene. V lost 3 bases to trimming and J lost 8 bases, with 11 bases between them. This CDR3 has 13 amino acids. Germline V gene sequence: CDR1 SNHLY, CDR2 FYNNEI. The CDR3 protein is CASSDSRSDEQFF. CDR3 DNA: TGTGCCAGCAGTGATAGTAGGAGTGATGAGCAGTTCTTC.

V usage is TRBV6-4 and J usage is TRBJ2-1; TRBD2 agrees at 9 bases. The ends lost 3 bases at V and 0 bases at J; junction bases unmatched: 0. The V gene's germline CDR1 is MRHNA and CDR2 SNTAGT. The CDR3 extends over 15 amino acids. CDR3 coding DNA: TGTGCCAGCAGTGAGACTAGCGGCTCCTACAATGAGCAGTTCTTC. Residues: CASSETSGSYNEQFF.

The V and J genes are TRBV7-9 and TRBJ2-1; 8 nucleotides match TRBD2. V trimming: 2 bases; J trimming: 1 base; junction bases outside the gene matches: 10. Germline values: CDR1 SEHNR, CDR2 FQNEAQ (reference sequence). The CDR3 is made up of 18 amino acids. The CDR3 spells CASSLLTAGTRSYNEQFF. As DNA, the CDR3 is TGTGCCAGCAGCTTACTCACCGCCGGGACTAGGTCCTACAATGAGCAGTTCTTC.

CDR3 bases: TGTGCCTGGAGTGTACTAGCGGGAGGGAACAATGAGCAGTTCTTC. Protein: CAWSVLAGGNNEQFF. The chain couples TRBV30 to TRBJ2-1, with 13 nucleotides matching TRBD2. The trim removed 0 bases at V and 5 bases at J, leaving 1 base unmatched. The CDR3 sequence is 15 residues long. CDR1 and CDR2 (germline): GTSNPN, SVGIG (reference sequence).

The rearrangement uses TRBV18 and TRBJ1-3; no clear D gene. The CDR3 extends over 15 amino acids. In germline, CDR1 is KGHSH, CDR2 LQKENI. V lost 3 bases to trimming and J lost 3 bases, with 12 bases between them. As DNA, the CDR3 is TGTGCCAGCTCACCCGCCTTAGTCGATGGAAACACCATATATTTT. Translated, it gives CASSPALVDGNTIYF.

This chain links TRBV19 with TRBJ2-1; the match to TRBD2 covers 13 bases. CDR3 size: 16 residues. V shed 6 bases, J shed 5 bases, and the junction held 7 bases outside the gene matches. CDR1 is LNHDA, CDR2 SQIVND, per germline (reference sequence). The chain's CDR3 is CASSDPGLAGHNEQFF. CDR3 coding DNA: TGTGCCAGTAGCGACCCGGGACTAGCGGGACACAATGAGCAGTTCTTC.

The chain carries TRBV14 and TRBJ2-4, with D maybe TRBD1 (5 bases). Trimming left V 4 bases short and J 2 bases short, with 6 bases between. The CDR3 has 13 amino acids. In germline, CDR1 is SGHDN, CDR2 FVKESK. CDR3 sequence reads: CASSRTTKNIQYF. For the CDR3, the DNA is TGTGCCAGCAGCCGGACAACCAAAAACATTCAGTACTTC.

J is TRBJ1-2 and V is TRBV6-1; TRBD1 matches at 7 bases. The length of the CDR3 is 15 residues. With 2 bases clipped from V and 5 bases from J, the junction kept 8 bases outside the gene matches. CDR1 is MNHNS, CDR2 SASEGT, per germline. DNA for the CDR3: TGTGCCAGCAGTGAATTACAGGGGACCACTTATGGCTACACCTTC. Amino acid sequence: CASSELQGTTYGYTF.

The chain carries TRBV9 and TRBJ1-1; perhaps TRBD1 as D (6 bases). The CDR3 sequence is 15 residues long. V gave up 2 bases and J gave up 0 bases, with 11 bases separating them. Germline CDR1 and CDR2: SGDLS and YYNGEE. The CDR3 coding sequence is TGTGCCAGCAGCGTTGGAGGACAGCTGAACACTGAAGCTTTCTTT. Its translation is CASSVGGQLNTEAFF.

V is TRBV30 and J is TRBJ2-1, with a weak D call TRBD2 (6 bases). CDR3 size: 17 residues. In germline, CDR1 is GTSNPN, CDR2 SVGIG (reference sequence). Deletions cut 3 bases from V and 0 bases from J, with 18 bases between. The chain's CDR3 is CAWRDNTGTYSYNEQFF. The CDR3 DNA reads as TGTGCCTGGAGAGATAACACCGGGACTTACTCCTACAATGAGCAGTTCTTC.